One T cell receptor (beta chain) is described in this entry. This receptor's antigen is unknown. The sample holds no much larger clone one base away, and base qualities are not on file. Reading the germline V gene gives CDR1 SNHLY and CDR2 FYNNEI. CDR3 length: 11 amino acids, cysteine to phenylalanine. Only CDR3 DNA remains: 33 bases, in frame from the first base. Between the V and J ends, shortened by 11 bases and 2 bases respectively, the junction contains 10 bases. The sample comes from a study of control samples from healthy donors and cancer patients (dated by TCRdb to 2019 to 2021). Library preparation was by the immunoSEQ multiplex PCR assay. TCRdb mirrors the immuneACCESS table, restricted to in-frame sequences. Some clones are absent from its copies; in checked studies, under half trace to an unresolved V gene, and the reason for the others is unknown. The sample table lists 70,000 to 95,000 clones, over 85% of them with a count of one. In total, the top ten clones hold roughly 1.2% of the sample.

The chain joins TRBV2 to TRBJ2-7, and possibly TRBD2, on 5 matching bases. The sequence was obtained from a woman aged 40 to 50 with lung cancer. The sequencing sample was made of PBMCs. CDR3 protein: CAGSGTYEQYF. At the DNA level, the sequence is TGTGCCGGATCCGGGACCTACGAGCAGTACTTC.